This T cell receptor (beta chain) was sequenced during a study of blood T cell repertoires in COVID-19 (dated by TCRdb to the early 2020s). At the level of the whole study: Collaborator samples came from the United States, Italy and Spain and covered acute and convalescent phases of COVID-19. The repertoires were released in a freely available public database intended as a resource for research on the immune response to SARS-CoV-2. Samples were obtained from the ongoing ImmuneRACE study (first 160 participants) and from about 1,300 subjects provided by 6 global collaborators. Sample metadata almost always included a de-identified subject ID, COVID-19 status, age in years and sex. Where available, HLA class I and class II types were taken from metadata supplied by the sample provider and were not determined by assay-based typing. The material from the prospective study consisted of cDNA or gDNA derived from T cells, B-cell-depleted T cells, or PBMCs. The dataset comprised deeply sampled blood TCRbeta repertoires from subjects exposed to, actively infected with, or recovered from COVID-19.

V is pared back by 5 bases and J by 7 bases, with 13 bases lying between the germline termini. The CDR3 measures 14 amino acids from cysteine to phenylalanine. This entry keeps only the CDR3 DNA: 42 bases, framed from base 1. CDR1 and CDR2 were assigned from the germline V gene as SGHRS and YFSETQ. Collaborating institutions collected whole blood in K2EDTA tubes following their own protocols. For TCRbeta analysis, collaborators shipped samples in one of three forms: frozen whole blood, isolated PBMCs, or DNA extracted from either of those sample types. Paper-wide results and their limitations: How much clinical and demographic metadata was included differed by source and by participant, and the metadata was provided uncurated.

TCRbeta CDR3 regions were amplified from genomic DNA by means of the immunoSEQ Assay, a bias-controlled multiplex PCR. The published analysis was carried out like this. Nucleated cell counts per sample were estimated from amplification of reference gene primers within the assay. To quantify the absolute abundance of each unique TCRbeta CDR3 rearrangement, sequence reads were collapsed and filtered. For each sample, productive Simpson clonality was calculated as the square root of Simpson's diversity index across productive rearrangements. TCRdb took over this immuneACCESS table, retaining in-frame rearrangements with V and J assigned. Such tables are incomplete; in checked studies, under half of the missing clones stem from an unresolved V gene, and the remainder is unexplained. D and trimming were read from the DNA, whereas the V and J calls and clone size are those reported in that table. This sample lists roughly 48,000 clones; approximately 89% were detected once. Clones ranked in the top ten supply under 35% of the sample.

A remark on this clone: No antigen is known for it. No base quality information exists; no much larger clone differs at one position.

The TCR originated in a woman of 80 years or more with acute or convalescent COVID-19. The receptor chain draws on TRBV5-1 and TRBJ1-6, with TRBD1 as a weak D call on 6 bases. The sample was peripheral blood. The nucleotides read TGCGCCAGCAGACCAGACAGGTCAAATTCACCCCTCCACTTT. Translated, this is CASRPDRSNSPLHF.